This paragraph reports one T cell receptor (beta chain). Antigen unknown. TCRdb's copy holds only in-frame clones and misses some; the assay was immunoSEQ multiplex PCR. The sample includes 3,000 to 4,500 clones, around three quarters of them seen just once. The germline V gene encodes CDR1 MDHEN and CDR2 SYDVKM. CDR3 length equals 14 residues. The junction had 10 bases not matched to a gene; V was cut back by 7 bases and J by 6 bases. The sample is drawn from a study of T cell repertoires in ileal Crohn's disease. The study, taken as a whole, reports: Sorted CD8 T cells held more high-frequency clones than CD4. Compared with non-smokers, active smokers at surgery showed more clonal expansions. Clonality above 26.8% at surgery always came with endoscopic recurrence.

The sample comprised ileal tissue. The genes are TRBV28 and TRBJ1-1; TRBD1 agrees at 8 bases. The receptor's source is an adult with Crohn's disease. The CDR3 sequence: CASTLDRGKAEAFF. CDR3 in DNA: TGTGCCAGCACCCTCGACAGGGGTAAGGCTGAAGCTTTCTTT. Full variable domain (remainder filled in from reference TRBV28 and TRBJ1-1): DVKVTQSSRYLVKRTGEKVFLECVQDMDHENMFWYRQDPGLGLRLIYFSYDVKMKEKGDIPEGYSVSREKKERFSLILESASTNQTSMYLCASTLDRGKAEAFFGQGTRLTVV.